Shown below are 16 T cell receptor beta chains from a single sample sequenced in a study of blood T cell repertoires in COVID-19. Libraries were prepared by immunoSEQ multiplex PCR; TCRdb keeps only in-frame clonotypes and omits some of them. The profile shows 110,000 or so clones, approximately 90% of them singletons. The sequenced sample was peripheral blood. These receptors came from a woman aged 70 to 79 who had recovered from COVID-19.

The rearrangement uses TRBV3-1 (or the pseudogene TRBV3-2) and TRBJ2-7, with 9 bases matching TRBD1. The CDR3 covers 16 residues. The germline gives CDR1 LGHDT, CDR2 YNNKEL (reference sequence). The trim removed 3 bases at V and 3 bases at J, leaving 9 bases unmatched. The CDR3 loop is CASSHNRGRGGYEQYF. CDR3 bases: TGTGCCAGCAGCCATAACAGGGGGCGCGGCGGCTACGAGCAGTACTTC.

This chain joins TRBV3-1 (or the pseudogene TRBV3-2) and TRBJ2-2; TRBD2 matches at 10 bases. Germline V gives CDR1 LGHDT, CDR2 YNNKEL (reference sequence). Trimming at V came to 3 bases and at J to 2 bases, leaving 6 bases not matched to a gene. This CDR3 has 17 residues. The CDR3 bases are TGTGCCAGCAGCCACCAAGGACTAGCGGTTAACACCGGGGAGCTGTTTTTT. Its translation: CASSHQGLAVNTGELFF.

The chain couples TRBV11-3 to TRBJ1-6; 7 bases map to TRBD1. This CDR3 spans 14 amino acids. Germline loops: CDR1 SGHNT, CDR2 YENEEA. Trimming cost V 7 bases and J 9 bases; bases outside gene matches: 9. This chain's CDR3 is CASIGNRGISPLHF. The CDR3 nucleotides read TGTGCCAGCATAGGAAACAGGGGTATTTCACCCCTCCACTTT.

V is TRBV7-2 and J is TRBJ1-4; possibly TRBD1 for D (6 bases). CDR1 and CDR2 from the germline V gene are SGHTA and FQGNSA. This CDR3 region has 16 residues. V was cut by 5 bases and J by 8 bases, with 21 bases left in between. The CDR3 bases are TGTGCCAGCAGCGCAGGGCTCCTTCAGGGGTGGGAAAAACTGTTTTTT. Translation gives CASSAGLLQGWEKLFF.

This clone was seen more than once but under ten times. V gene TRBV10-3 combines with J gene TRBJ2-7, with 8 bases aligning to TRBD1. With V trimmed by 5 bases and J by 3 bases, 3 bases remained unmatched. The CDR3 is made up of 13 amino acids. Germline V gene lookup returns CDR1 ENHRY and CDR2 SYGVKD. CDR3 region: CAISLGQVYEQYF. The CDR3 nucleotides read TGTGCCATCAGTTTGGGACAGGTCTACGAGCAGTACTTC.

The chain recombines TRBV27 with TRBJ2-7; D might be TRBD1 (6 bases). The V and J ends lost 6 bases and 7 bases respectively, with 13 bases between them. Germline V gene sequence: CDR1 MNHEY, CDR2 SMNVEV (reference sequence). The CDR3 has 12 residues. CDR3 sequence (DNA): TGTGCCAGCAGGGGACATCCTCGGGAGCAGTACTTC. Its protein product is CASRGHPREQYF.

The chain carries TRBV18 and TRBJ2-3; a possible D gene is TRBD2 (5 bases). In germline, CDR1 is KGHSH, CDR2 LQKENI. The CDR3 is 12 residues long. V was pared by 3 bases and J by 5 bases, with 6 bases between. The CDR3 DNA follows: TGTGCCAGCTCACCCCGGGAAGATACGCAGTATTTT. Protein: CASSPREDTQYF.

This sequence joins TRBV5-4 and TRBJ2-7, with D possibly TRBD2 on 6 matching bases. CDR1 is SGHNT, CDR2 YYREEE, per germline (reference sequence). V was cut by 5 bases and J by 2 bases, with 20 bases left in between. The CDR3 spans 16 residues. CDR3 in amino acids: CASRLGAGPDTYEQYF. CDR3 sequence (DNA): TGTGCCAGCAGACTTGGGGCGGGACCAGACACCTACGAGCAGTACTTC.

The gene calls are TRBV23-1 and TRBJ2-1, with 8 positions matching TRBD2. TRBV23-1 counts as an open reading frame of uncertain function. CDR3 length: 16 amino acids. The V and J ends lost 2 bases and 8 bases, in that order; junction bases with no gene match: 11. The CDR3 loop reads CASSQRLERECDEQFF. In DNA, the CDR3 is TGCGCCAGCAGTCAAAGGCTGGAGCGGGAGTGCGATGAGCAGTTCTTC.

The chain combines TRBV2 with TRBJ1-1; weak D call: TRBD1 (6 bases). This CDR3 spans 13 amino acids. Trimming took 9 bases from V and 2 from J, leaving 13 bases between them. Germline V gene data show CDR1 as SNHLY and CDR2 as FYNNEI. CDR3: CASRQETNTEAFF. The DNA of the CDR3 is TGTGCCAGTCGACAGGAAACCAACACTGAAGCTTTCTTT.

The chain joins TRBV2 to TRBJ2-5; tentatively, D is TRBD2 (5 bases). V shed 7 bases and J shed 7 bases, with 16 bases lying between them. Germline loops: CDR1 SNHLY, CDR2 FYNNEI. This CDR3 has 13 amino acids. The CDR3 nucleotides read TGTGCCAGCACCCCGACTACCTTATGGACCCAGTACTTC. The encoded protein is CASTPTTLWTQYF.

In its sample, this clone was seen once. The chain joins TRBV5-1 to TRBJ2-1; D gene uncertain. V gave up 4 bases and J gave up 0 bases, with 11 bases separating them. CDR1 is SGHRS and CDR2 is YFSETQ in the germline V gene. The CDR3 loop spans 15 amino acids. This CDR3 is CASSVDSSSYNEQFF. The CDR3 DNA sequence: TGCGCCAGCAGCGTTGATTCTAGCTCCTACAATGAGCAGTTCTTC.

The CDR3 coding sequence is TGTGCCAGCCATTATACTGCCGCTTTCTTT. It specifies CASHYTAAFF. The rearrangement links TRBV7-9 to TRBJ1-1; D remains ambiguous. The V gene's germline CDR1 is SEHNR and CDR2 FQNEAQ (reference sequence). The CDR3 length is 10 residues. Trimming pared 8 bases from V and 11 bases from J, leaving 12 bases between.

The J gene is TRBJ2-5, the V gene TRBV24-1, with 10 bases that match TRBD2. The germline V gene encodes CDR1 KGHDR and CDR2 SFDVKD. With 4 bases clipped from V and 5 bases from J, the junction kept 6 bases outside the gene matches. The CDR3 consists of 15 residues. CDR3 residues: CATSEPSGSGETQYF. CDR3 nucleotides: TGTGCCACCAGTGAACCTAGCGGGAGCGGTGAGACCCAGTACTTC.

The V call is TRBV28, the J call TRBJ2-5; D not certain. The length of the CDR3 is 13 residues. The germline V gene encodes CDR1 MDHEN and CDR2 SYDVKM. V lost 9 bases, J lost 0 bases, and 11 bases lay in between. CDR3 loop: CASFRGYQETQYF. The CDR3 DNA sequence: TGTGCCAGTTTTAGAGGATACCAAGAGACCCAGTACTTC. Full variable domain (outside the CDR3, taken from reference TRBV28 and TRBJ2-5): DVKVTQSSRYLVKRTGEKVFLECVQDMDHENMFWYRQDPGLGLRLIYFSYDVKMKEKGDIPEGYSVSREKKERFSLILESASTNQTSMYLCASFRGYQETQYFGPGTRLLVL.

The J gene is TRBJ1-4, the V gene TRBV28, with no clear D. Germline-derived CDR1 and CDR2 are MDHEN and SYDVKM. The CDR3 runs to 14 residues. Trimming cost V 6 bases and J 4 bases, with 12 bases left between them. The CDR3 bases are TGTGCCAGCAGCGCCGACTGGAATAATGAAAAACTGTTTTTT. It is translated as CASSADWNNEKLFF.